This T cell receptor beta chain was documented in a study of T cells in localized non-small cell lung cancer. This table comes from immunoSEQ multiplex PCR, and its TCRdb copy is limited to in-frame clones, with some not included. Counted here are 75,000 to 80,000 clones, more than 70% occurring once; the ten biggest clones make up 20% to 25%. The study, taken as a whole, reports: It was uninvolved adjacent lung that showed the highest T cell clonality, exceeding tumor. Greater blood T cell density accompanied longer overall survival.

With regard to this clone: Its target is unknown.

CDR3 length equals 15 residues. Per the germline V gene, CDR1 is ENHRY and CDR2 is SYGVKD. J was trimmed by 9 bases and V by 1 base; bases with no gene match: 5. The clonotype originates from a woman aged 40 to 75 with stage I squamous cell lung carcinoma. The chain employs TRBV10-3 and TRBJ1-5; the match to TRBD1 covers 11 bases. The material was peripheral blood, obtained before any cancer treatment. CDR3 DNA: TGTGCCATCAGTGAGTTGGACAGGGGGCAGGGGCCCCAGCATTTT. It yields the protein CAISELDRGQGPQHF.